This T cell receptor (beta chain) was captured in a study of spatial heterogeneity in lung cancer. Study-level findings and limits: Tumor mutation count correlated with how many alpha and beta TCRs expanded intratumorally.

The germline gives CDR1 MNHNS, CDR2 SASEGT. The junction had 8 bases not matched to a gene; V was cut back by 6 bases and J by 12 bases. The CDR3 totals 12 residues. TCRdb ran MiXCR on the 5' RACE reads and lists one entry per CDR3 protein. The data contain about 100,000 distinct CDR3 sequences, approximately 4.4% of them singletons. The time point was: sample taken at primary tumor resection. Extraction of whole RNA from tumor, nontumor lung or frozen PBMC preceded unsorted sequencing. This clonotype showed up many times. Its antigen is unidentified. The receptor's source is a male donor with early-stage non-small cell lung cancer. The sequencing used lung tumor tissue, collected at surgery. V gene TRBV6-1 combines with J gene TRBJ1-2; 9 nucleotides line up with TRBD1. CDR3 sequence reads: CASSRDRAPDTF. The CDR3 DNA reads TGTGCCAGCAGCCGGGACAGGGCGCCTGACACCTTC.